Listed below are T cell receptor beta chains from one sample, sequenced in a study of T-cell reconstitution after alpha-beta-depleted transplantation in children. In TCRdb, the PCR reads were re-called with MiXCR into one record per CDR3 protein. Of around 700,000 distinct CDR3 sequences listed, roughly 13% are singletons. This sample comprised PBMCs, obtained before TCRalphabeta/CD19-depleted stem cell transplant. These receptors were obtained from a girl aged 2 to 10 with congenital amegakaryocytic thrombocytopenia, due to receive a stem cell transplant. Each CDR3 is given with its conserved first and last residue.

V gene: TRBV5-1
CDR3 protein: CASSSGAGSDPDWDTQYF

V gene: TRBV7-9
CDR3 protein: CASSLAQGGAYNEQFF

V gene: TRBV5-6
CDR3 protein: CASSFIWTSVNEQFF

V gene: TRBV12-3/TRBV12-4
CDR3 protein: CASSLLDVGNEQFF

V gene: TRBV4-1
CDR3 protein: CASSQQSSGSGYEQYF

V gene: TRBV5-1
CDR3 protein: CASSLTGVTRSTGELFF

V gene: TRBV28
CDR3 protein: CASSLYQGYNEQFF

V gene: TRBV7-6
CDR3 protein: CASSRARDNYFNYGYTF

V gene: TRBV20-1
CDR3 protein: CSARYPGLAGNPIETQYF

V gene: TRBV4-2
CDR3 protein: CASSQDQGGQPQHF

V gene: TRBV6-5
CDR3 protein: CASSLRGGDAEAFF

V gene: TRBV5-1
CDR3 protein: CASSLESQGAYSGNTIYF

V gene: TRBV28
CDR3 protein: CARGLGQLCWAGNIQYF

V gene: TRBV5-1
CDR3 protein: CASSLTPASGSYEQYF

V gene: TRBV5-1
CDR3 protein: CASSRGQGDNEQYF

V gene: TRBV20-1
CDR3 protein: CSARGGTPGGTDTQYF

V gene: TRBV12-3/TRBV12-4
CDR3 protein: CASRRTSAEQYF

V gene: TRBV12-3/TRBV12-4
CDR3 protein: CASRKGTGGTDTQYF

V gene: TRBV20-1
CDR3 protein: CSAFHTSSVDTQYF

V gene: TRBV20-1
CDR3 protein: CSARNWQNTGELFF

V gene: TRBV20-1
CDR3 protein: CSAPHLGDTQYF

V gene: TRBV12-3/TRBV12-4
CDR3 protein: CASRRDVTSYEQYF

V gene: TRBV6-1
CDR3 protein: CASLWRTHNEQFF

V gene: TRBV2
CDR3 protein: CASSVGRGYEQYF

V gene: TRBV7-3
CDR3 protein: CASSELGTPRPTDTQYF

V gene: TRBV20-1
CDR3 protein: CSASIEPYGYTF

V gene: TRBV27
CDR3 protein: CAAGGGGSYNEQFF

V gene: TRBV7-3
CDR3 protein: CASSLSGRTYNEQFF

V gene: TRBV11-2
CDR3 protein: CASSLSPMRAGPQETQYF